Shown below are 20 T cell receptor beta chains from a single sample sequenced in a study of spatial heterogeneity in lung cancer. Time point: sample taken at primary tumor resection. Overall study results and limits: In tumors, expanded intratumoral alpha and beta TCR counts tracked mutation counts.

MiXCR, run by TCRdb on the 5' RACE reads, gives a single entry per CDR3 protein. The table shows about 24,000 distinct CDR3 sequences, with approximately 9% occurring only once. No antigen is known for these receptors. This specimen consisted of lung tumor tissue, obtained at surgery. Receptors originate from a male donor with early-stage non-small cell lung cancer.

This clonotype was recorded at least ten times. The chain joins TRBV5-1 to TRBJ1-5; 9 positions agree with TRBD1. Germline V lookup: CDR1 SGHRS, CDR2 YFSETQ. The CDR3 extends over 14 amino acids. J was trimmed by 8 bases and V by 4 bases; bases with no gene match: 7. The CDR3 reads CASSPGQGIEPQHF. The DNA of the CDR3 is TGCGCCAGCAGCCCGGGACAGGGTATTGAGCCCCAGCATTTT.

The J gene is TRBJ2-3, the V gene TRBV20-1, with TRBD2 matching over 9 bases. This CDR3 is built from 14 residues. CDR1 and CDR2 from the germline V gene are DFQATT and SNEGSKA (reference sequence). V shed 6 bases, J shed 5 bases, and the junction held 9 bases outside the gene matches. Written as DNA, the CDR3 is TGCAGTGCACCTCCGGGACTAGCAAGAGATACGCAGTATTTT. Translated: CSAPPGLARDTQYF.

This clonotype has ten or more counts. This chain connects TRBV28 to TRBJ2-2, with D possibly TRBD1 on 5 matching bases. Germline values: CDR1 MDHEN, CDR2 SYDVKM. The V and J ends lost 1 base and 4 bases respectively, with 7 bases between them. The length of the CDR3 is 14 residues. CDR3 in amino acids: CASSLLTVTGELFF. The CDR3 DNA follows: TGTGCCAGCAGTTTATTGACAGTCACCGGGGAGCTGTTTTTT. Based on the CDR3 plus reference TRBV28 and TRBJ2-2, the full variable domain is DVKVTQSSRYLVKRTGEKVFLECVQDMDHENMFWYRQDPGLGLRLIYFSYDVKMKEKGDIPEGYSVSREKKERFSLILESASTNQTSMYLCASSLLTVTGELFFGEGSRLTVL.

This clonotype came up a few times. The gene calls are TRBV7-9 and TRBJ2-4; D is possibly TRBD2 (6 bases). Germline CDR1 SEHNR, CDR2 FQNEAQ (reference sequence). The V end was cut by 5 bases, the J end by 11 bases, with 19 bases between. The CDR3 length is 14 residues. The CDR3 region has the DNA TGTGCCAGCAGCCTCCTATCCGGGGGTCCCGTTCAGTACTTC. It codes for CASSLLSGGPVQYF.

The J gene is TRBJ2-1, the V gene TRBV7-2, with TRBD2 as a possible D gene (7 bases). Between the trimmed V and J ends, which lost 5 bases and 6 bases, there was a span of 20 bases. Germline CDR1 reads SGHTA; CDR2 reads FQGNSA. The CDR3 is 16 residues long. The CDR3 DNA is TGTGCCAGCAGCAGCCACCGGGGGGCTGGGGGCAATGAGCAGTTCTTC. Translating gives CASSSHRGAGGNEQFF.

This clonotype was counted many times. The chain couples TRBV5-1 to TRBJ2-2; TRBD1 matches 8 bases. CDR3 size: 14 residues. With V trimmed by 7 bases and J by 5 bases, 7 bases remained unmatched. CDR1 is SGHRS, CDR2 YFSETQ, per germline. CDR3 nucleotide sequence: TGCGCCAGCCAGGGGGCGAGTTGGACCGGGGAGCTGTTTTTT. This codes for CASQGASWTGELFF.

The genes are TRBV5-1 and TRBJ2-2; D unclear. CDR1 is SGHRS, CDR2 YFSETQ, per germline. V was shortened by 0 bases and J by 2 bases, with 11 bases between the two germline ends. This CDR3 region has 16 residues. The CDR3 sequence: CASSLASAANTGELFF. The CDR3 DNA is TGCGCCAGCAGCTTGGCCTCGGCAGCCAACACCGGGGAGCTGTTTTTT.

This clonotype was counted at least ten times. The CDR3 sequence: CASGMAGMVGELFF. As DNA, the CDR3 is TGTGCCAGTGGGATGGCAGGGATGGTCGGGGAGCTGTTTTTT. The genes are TRBV5-6 and TRBJ2-2, with TRBD1 as a possible D gene (5 bases). The germline V gene encodes CDR1 SGHDT and CDR2 YYEEEE. CDR3 length: 14 residues. The germline V and J ends were trimmed by 8 bases and 7 bases, with 18 bases remaining between them. Combining the CDR3 with reference TRBV5-6 and TRBJ2-2 gives the whole variable domain DAGVTQSPTHLIKTRGQQVTLRCSPKSGHDTVSWYQQALGQGPQFIFQYYEEEERQRGNFPDRFSGHQFPNYSSELNVNALLLGDSALYLCASGMAGMVGELFFGEGSRLTVL.

There are many counts of this clonotype. The rearrangement joins TRBV18 to TRBJ2-1, with 16 positions matching TRBD2. From germline, CDR1 is KGHSH and CDR2 LQKENI. The CDR3 has 15 residues. Losses at the gene ends were 3 bases for V and 14 bases for J; bases not matched to a gene: 7. The CDR3 DNA reads as TGTGCCAGCTCACCTCCCGGGACTAGCGGGAGGGAAAAGTTCTTC. This encodes CASSPPGTSGREKFF.

This clonotype was seen repeatedly, ten times or more. The chain's CDR3 is CASSSPEGYEQYF. For the CDR3, the DNA is TGTGCCAGCAGCTCACCAGAGGGGTACGAGCAGTACTTC. The J gene is TRBJ2-7, the V gene TRBV9; tentatively, D is TRBD1 or TRBD2 (5 bases each). CDR1 SGDLS and CDR2 YYNGEE come from the germline V gene. V was clipped by 4 bases and J by 4 bases, with 12 bases between them. This CDR3 has 13 amino acids.

This clonotype was counted only a few times. The chain uses TRBV12-3 or TRBV12-4 and TRBJ2-1; no firm D call. V was pared by 3 bases and J by 9 bases, with 6 bases between. This CDR3 is 11 amino acids long. The CDR3 DNA reads as TGTGCCAGCAGTTTTATCGGTGAGCAGTTCTTC. Translating it yields CASSFIGEQFF.

This clonotype was recorded many times. The CDR3: CSARVKIGGSQPQHF. In DNA, the CDR3 is TGCAGTGCTAGAGTGAAGATCGGGGGCTCTCAGCCCCAGCATTTT. The chain combines TRBV20-1 with TRBJ1-5; tentatively, D is TRBD1 (6 bases). Trimming pared 1 base from V and 6 bases from J, leaving 16 bases between. Germline values: CDR1 DFQATT, CDR2 SNEGSKA (reference sequence). CDR3 length: 15 amino acids.

V is TRBV18 and J is TRBJ2-7; D remains ambiguous. Germline CDR1 and CDR2: KGHSH and LQKENI. Between the trimmed V and J ends, which lost 3 bases and 5 bases, there was a span of 11 bases. The CDR3 length is 13 residues. Here the CDR3 DNA reads TGTGCCAGCTCACCCACATCCCTTGACGAGCAGTACTTC. Translating it yields CASSPTSLDEQYF.

In its sample, this clonotype was seen many times. This sequence joins TRBV28 and TRBJ1-2; D unclear. The germline V and J ends were trimmed by 8 bases and 2 bases, with 12 bases remaining between them. CDR1 MDHEN and CDR2 SYDVKM come from the germline V gene. This CDR3 is 13 amino acids long. The CDR3 DNA follows: TGTGCCAGCCTTATGACCAGGAACTATGGCTACACCTTC. It yields the protein CASLMTRNYGYTF.

This sequence joins TRBV7-9 and TRBJ2-1, with TRBD2 matching over 8 bases. Trimming cost V 8 bases and J 1 base; bases outside gene matches: 7. This CDR3 has 15 amino acids. Germline lookup yields CDR1 SEHNR and CDR2 FQNEAQ (reference sequence). In DNA, the CDR3 is TGTGCCAGCGGCGGGGGGTCCCTTTCCTACAATGAGCAGTTCTTC. This translates into CASGGGSLSYNEQFF.

This clonotype was detected many times. The chain combines TRBV7-2 with TRBJ1-3; 7 nucleotides match TRBD1. The J segment lost 0 bases and the V segment lost 1 base, leaving 3 bases of the junction unmatched. This CDR3 is 16 amino acids long. Germline CDR1 is SGHTA and CDR2 is FQGNSA. Here the CDR3 DNA reads TGTGCCAGCAGCTTAGAGGGGGCAGGCTCTGGAAACACCATATATTTT. Amino acids: CASSLEGAGSGNTIYF. Full variable domain (missing parts from reference TRBV7-2 and TRBJ1-3): GAGVSQSPSNKVTEKGKDVELRCDPISGHTALYWYRQSLGQGLEFLIYFQGNSAPDKSGLPSDRFSAERTGGSVSTLTIQRTQQEDSAVYLCASSLEGAGSGNTIYFGEGSWLTVV.

The CDR3 spells CASSLEAHSNEQFF. The CDR3 nucleotides are TGCGCCAGCAGCTTGGAAGCTCATTCCAATGAGCAGTTCTTC. This rearrangement joins TRBV5-1 to TRBJ2-1; D gene uncertain. This CDR3 contains 14 residues. The V end lost 0 bases, the J end lost 6 bases, and 10 bases lay between the germline ends. CDR1 is SGHRS and CDR2 is YFSETQ in the germline V gene.

This clonotype was recorded a few times. V usage is TRBV5-5 and J usage is TRBJ2-3; TRBD2 matches 10 bases. Germline trimming cut 5 bases from V and 8 bases from J; bases unmatched to any gene: 11. This CDR3 comprises 15 residues. The germline CDR1 and CDR2 sequences are SGHKS and YYEKEE (reference sequence). Here the CDR3 reads CASRPSGGAMSTQYF. The CDR3 DNA is TGTGCCAGCAGACCCAGCGGGGGGGCAATGAGTACGCAGTATTTT.

This clonotype was counted many times. The V gene is TRBV3-1, the J gene TRBJ2-3; D remains unclear. CDR3 length equals 11 residues. Per the germline V gene, CDR1 is LGHDT and CDR2 is YNNKEL (reference sequence). Trimming removed 2 bases at V and 14 bases at J, with 11 bases between. CDR3: CASSQLLSWYF. The CDR3 bases are TGTGCCAGCAGCCAATTGTTGAGTTGGTATTTT.

Ten or more counts support this clonotype. The chain links TRBV3-1 to TRBJ2-1, with 10 bases that match TRBD2. CDR3 length: 15 residues. V was clipped by 1 base and J by 9 bases; unmatched bases: 6. The V gene's germline CDR1 is LGHDT and CDR2 YNNKEL (reference sequence). In nucleotides, the CDR3 is TGTGCCAGCAGCCAAGCCAGCGGGAGGGACGGTGAGCAGTTCTTC. Protein sequence: CASSQASGRDGEQFF.